Listed here are 14 T cell receptor beta chains from one sample, sequenced in a study of shared clonotypes between healthy human individuals. TCRdb's table, derived via immunoSEQ multiplex PCR, lists solely in-frame clones and lacks some. The data contain around 990,000 clones, approximately 80% of them singletons. The source material was memory CD4+ T cells from PBMCs. As to subset: CD45RA-negative fraction. The origin of the receptors is a man aged 18 to 30 in good health. Some clones in this sample may be carry-over from other donors' samples.

The rearrangement uses TRBV5-1 and TRBJ2-2, with 13 bases fitting TRBD2. The CDR3 has 18 residues. Germline V gene data show CDR1 as SGHRS and CDR2 as YFSETQ. Trimming cost V 3 bases and J 3 bases; bases outside gene matches: 8. This CDR3 is CASSWPSGTSGDTGELFF. CDR3 nucleotides: TGCGCCAGCAGCTGGCCCTCCGGGACTAGCGGGGACACCGGGGAGCTGTTTTTT.

V and J are TRBV11-2 and TRBJ2-7; 7 positions agree with TRBD2. The germline V gene has CDR1 SGHAT and CDR2 FQNNGV. Trimming took 4 bases from V and 5 from J; bases not matched to a gene: 8. The CDR3 has 14 residues. CDR3 region: CASSSSGVRHEQYF. CDR3 bases: TGTGCCAGCAGCTCCAGCGGGGTTCGGCACGAGCAGTACTTC.

This chain connects TRBV4-3 to TRBJ2-1, with 9 bases lining up with TRBD2. The ends lost 0 bases at V and 4 bases at J; junction bases unmatched: 1. This CDR3 comprises 15 residues. Looked up from germline, CDR1 is LGHNA and CDR2 is YSLEER. The CDR3 nucleotides read TGCGCCAGCAGCCAAGAGAGCGGGAGGTACAATGAGCAGTTCTTC. It is translated as CASSQESGRYNEQFF.

The genes are TRBV28 and TRBJ2-1; 8 bases line up with TRBD2. The CDR3 sequence is 13 residues long. J was trimmed by 7 bases and V by 8 bases; bases with no gene match: 7. Germline V lookup: CDR1 MDHEN, CDR2 SYDVKM. CDR3: CASSTREVNEQFF. Here the CDR3 DNA reads TGTGCCAGCTCGACGCGGGAGGTGAATGAGCAGTTCTTC.

In its sample, this clone was seen a few times. A junction end diverges from the germline sequence, so it may reflect a read error. The rearrangement links TRBV5-4 to TRBJ2-1, with 11 nucleotides matching TRBD2. This CDR3 has 19 residues. Germline loops: CDR1 SGHNT, CDR2 YYREEE (reference sequence). For the CDR3, the DNA is TGTGCCAGCAACTTGGGGCCTAGCGGGAGGATTAGTCCCTACAATGAGCAGTTCTTC. As protein: CASNLGPSGRISPYNEQFF.

A word on this clone: In the same sample, other DNA sequences code for this CDR3. V and J are TRBV20-1 and TRBJ2-1; no reliable D call. CDR1 and CDR2 (germline): DFQATT, SNEGSKA (reference sequence). CDR3 length: 10 residues. Trimming left V 6 bases short and J 7 bases short, with 7 bases between. CDR3 amino acids: CSAPINEQFF. CDR3 nucleotides: TGCAGTGCCCCTATTAATGAGCAGTTCTTC.

Remarks on this clone: A single base separates this from a much larger clone, so it may be a read error. Because the CDR3 is missing its conserved closing phenylalanine or tryptophan, this is likely a read error. V usage is TRBV30 and J usage is TRBJ1-1, with no clear D. Germline assignment: CDR1 GTSNPN and CDR2 SVGIG (reference sequence). Trimming cost V 3 bases and J 4 bases, with 24 bases left between them. The CDR3 runs 17 residues. The CDR3 nucleotides are TGTGCCTGGAGCGCCAGTCTTACCTCAACCTTGGGCACTGAAGCTTTCCTT. Encoded protein: CAWSASLTSTLGTEAFL.

The J gene is TRBJ1-1, the V gene TRBV7-3; 7 nucleotides agree with TRBD1. J lost 0 bases, V lost 5 bases, and 6 bases had no gene match. The CDR3 runs 15 residues. The germline V gene encodes CDR1 SGHTA and CDR2 FQGTGA. The CDR3 bases are TGTGCCAGCAGCCCGCAGGGGGACCTGAACACTGAAGCTTTCTTT. Its protein product is CASSPQGDLNTEAFF.

The rearrangement joins TRBV10-1 to TRBJ1-3, with no clear D. Trimming took off 10 bases at V and 4 bases at J, with 8 bases between the two ends. The germline CDR1 and CDR2 sequences are WNHNN and SYGVQD (reference sequence). This CDR3 is 11 amino acids long. CDR3 nucleotide sequence: TGCGCCACCGCGGTCGGAAACACCATATATTTT. Amino acids: CATAVGNTIYF.

This clone has a single count. This rearrangement joins TRBV9 to TRBJ2-7; 9 bases agree with TRBD1. The V and J ends lost 4 bases and 0 bases, in that order; junction bases with no gene match: 11. The V gene's germline CDR1 is SGDLS and CDR2 YYNGEE. The CDR3 runs 17 residues. The CDR3 reads CASSPHGGTGYSYEQYF. CDR3 nucleotides: TGTGCCAGCAGCCCCCACGGCGGGACAGGGTACTCCTACGAGCAGTACTTC. The variable domain in full, completed from reference TRBV9 and TRBJ2-7, reads DSGVTQTPKHLITATGQRVTLRCSPRSGDLSVYWYQQSLDQGLQFLIQYYNGEERAKGNILERFSAQQFPDLHSELNLSSLELGDSALYFCASSPHGGTGYSYEQYFGPGTRLTVT.

The rearrangement links TRBV28 to TRBJ1-5; D might be TRBD1 (6 bases). In germline, CDR1 is MDHEN, CDR2 SYDVKM. Trimming stripped 6 bases from V and 4 bases from J, with 16 bases between. The CDR3 length is 15 residues. As DNA, the CDR3 is TGTGCCAGCAGCCCGGGGGCAGGGACAAATCAGCCCCAGCATTTT. This encodes CASSPGAGTNQPQHF.

This clone has just one count. This sequence joins TRBV7-2 and TRBJ2-3; D not resolved. Germline CDR1 reads SGHTA; CDR2 reads FQGNSA. The CDR3 totals 12 residues. Trimming took off 6 bases at V and 6 bases at J, with 10 bases between the two ends. In nucleotides, the CDR3 is TGTGCCAGCAGGTCATTTTCGGATACGCAGTATTTT. Its protein product is CASRSFSDTQYF.

This clone was counted many times. The V gene is TRBV7-9, the J gene TRBJ2-7; the match to TRBD2 covers 8 bases. Losses at the gene ends were 2 bases for V and 3 bases for J; bases not matched to a gene: 6. The CDR3 has 15 residues. Germline CDR1 SEHNR, CDR2 FQNEAQ (reference sequence). CDR3 loop: CASSLFETSVYEQYF. CDR3 sequence (DNA): TGTGCCAGCAGCTTATTCGAGACTAGCGTCTACGAGCAGTACTTC.

In its sample, this clone was seen once. The rearrangement joins TRBV2 to TRBJ1-3; D might be TRBD1 (5 bases). This CDR3 spans 15 amino acids. Trimming shortened V by 7 bases and J by 7 bases, and 20 bases separated the two germline ends. The germline CDR1 and CDR2 sequences are SNHLY and FYNNEI. The CDR3 bases are TGTGCCAGCACTGACTCTCGGGGCCTAGGGAACACCATATATTTT. Translating gives CASTDSRGLGNTIYF.